Below, 12 T cell receptor beta chains from the same sample are listed, as sequenced in a study of CD8 T cells in ankylosing spondylitis. TCRdb reprocessed the 5' RACE reads via MiXCR and lists one record per CDR3 protein. Among 110,000 to 150,000 distinct CDR3 sequences listed, roughly 8% were seen once. The sequencing sample was made of synovial fluid, either unsorted or a sorted T cell fraction (not recorded which). The receptors shown here come from a male donor with ankylosing spondylitis.

The chain combines TRBV10-2 with TRBJ1-2, with 9 positions matching TRBD1. Germline V gene data show CDR1 as WSHSY and CDR2 as SAAADI. V trimming: 4 bases; J trimming: 6 bases; junction bases outside the gene matches: 3. This CDR3 comprises 13 residues. The DNA for the CDR3 is TGCGCCAGCAGTGCGGGACAGGGAGATGGCTACACCTTC. Amino acid sequence: CASSAGQGDGYTF.

The chain has TRBV4-2 and TRBJ1-2; 7 bases are a match to TRBD1. V shed 4 bases and J 2 bases; nucleotides not matched to a gene: 7. Germline V gives CDR1 LGHNA, CDR2 YNFKEQ. This CDR3 spans 15 amino acids. CDR3 region: CASSPQRTGNYGYTF. Written as DNA, the CDR3 is TGTGCCAGCAGCCCCCAACGGACAGGAAACTATGGCTACACCTTC.

There are many counts of this clonotype. This chain connects TRBV7-8 to TRBJ2-7; D not resolved. The CDR3 extends over 11 amino acids. V lost 4 bases, J lost 4 bases, and 5 bases lay in between. Germline V CDR1 and CDR2: SGHVS, FQNEAQ. The CDR3 nucleotides are TGTGCCAGCAGCTCCATTTACGAGCAGTACTTC. Translated: CASSSIYEQYF.

The table lists this clonotype with many counts. The chain joins TRBV24-1 to TRBJ2-2, with 8 bases that match TRBD2. There are 16 residues in the CDR3. The trim removed 4 bases at V and 1 base at J, leaving 4 bases unmatched. Germline lookup yields CDR1 KGHDR and CDR2 SFDVKD. The CDR3 coding sequence is TGTGCCACCAGTGACCCCAGCGGGGGGAACACCGGGGAGCTGTTTTTT. It yields the protein CATSDPSGGNTGELFF.

This clonotype was counted between two and nine times. The chain joins TRBV20-1 to TRBJ1-1; D unresolved. The germline V gene encodes CDR1 DFQATT and CDR2 SNEGSKA (reference sequence). The CDR3 is made up of 13 amino acids. With 5 bases removed from V and 3 bases from J, the gap between germline ends came to 13 bases. The CDR3 loop reads CSASRTVDTEAFF. CDR3 DNA: TGCAGTGCTTCCCGGACGGTGGACACTGAAGCTTTCTTT.

This clonotype was recorded at least ten times. The CDR3 sequence is CASSLDRVRSELFF. In nucleotides, the CDR3 is TGTGCCAGCAGTTTGGACAGGGTTCGGTCGGAGCTGTTTTTT. V is TRBV27 and J is TRBJ2-2, with TRBD1 matching over 8 bases. The V gene end was trimmed by 3 bases and the J gene end by 10 bases; junction bases not matched to a gene: 7. In germline, CDR1 is MNHEY, CDR2 SMNVEV (reference sequence). The length of the CDR3 is 14 residues.

The chain joins TRBV20-1 to TRBJ1-5, with 9 bases matching TRBD1. The trim removed 5 bases at V and 6 bases at J, leaving 5 bases unmatched. CDR1 and CDR2 (germline): DFQATT, SNEGSKA (reference sequence). CDR3 length: 13 amino acids. CDR3 DNA: TGCAGTGCTTCCCGACAGGGGGGTCAGCCCCAGCATTTT. Protein product: CSASRQGGQPQHF.

This clonotype was detected ten times or more. The genes are TRBV27 and TRBJ2-4, with D hard to call. Germline assignment: CDR1 MNHEY and CDR2 SMNVEV (reference sequence). V shed 2 bases and J shed 0 bases, with 5 bases lying between them. This CDR3 is 14 amino acids long. The CDR3 sequence is CASSLVLAKNIQYF. The DNA for the CDR3 is TGTGCCAGCAGTTTAGTACTAGCCAAAAACATTCAGTACTTC.

This clonotype was observed many times. V is TRBV7-8 and J is TRBJ2-7; possibly TRBD1 or TRBD2 for D (5 bases each). Trimming cost V 5 bases and J 5 bases, with 16 bases left between them. This CDR3 region has 14 residues. Germline V CDR1 and CDR2: SGHVS, FQNEAQ. In DNA form, the CDR3 reads TGTGCCAGCAGCCCCTGGGGGTCCTTGAACGAGCAGTACTTC. Translation: CASSPWGSLNEQYF. Based on the CDR3 plus reference TRBV7-8 and TRBJ2-7, the full variable domain is GAGVSQSPRYKVAKRGQDVALRCDPISGHVSLFWYQQALGQGPEFLTYFQNEAQLDKSGLPSDRFFAERPEGSVSTLKIQRTQQEDSAVYLCASSPWGSLNEQYFGPGTRLTVT.

This clonotype was detected ten times or more. The chain employs TRBV15 and TRBJ2-7; no firm D call. Germline CDR1 is LNHNV and CDR2 is YYDKDF (reference sequence). V was clipped by 0 bases and J by 0 bases, with 15 bases between them. This CDR3 region has 17 residues. The CDR3 DNA follows: TGTGCCACCAGCAGAGAGATCCCGATTGTCCCCTCCTACGAGCAGTACTTC. This codes for CATSREIPIVPSYEQYF.

This clonotype came up many times. The chain has TRBV18 and TRBJ2-3, with TRBD2 identical over 7 bases. V dropped 2 bases and J dropped 1; count of bases not matched to a gene: 3. This CDR3 is built from 15 residues. CDR1 KGHSH and CDR2 LQKENI come from the germline V gene. CDR3 amino acids: CASSPNSGRTDTQYF. The CDR3 region has the DNA TGTGCCAGCTCACCAAATAGCGGGCGCACAGATACGCAGTATTTT.

This clonotype was seen ten or more times. V is TRBV7-2 and J is TRBJ1-2; the D is unclear. The CDR3 is 13 residues long. Germline loops: CDR1 SGHTA, CDR2 FQGNSA. V was cut by 2 bases and J by 10 bases, with 14 bases left in between. CDR3 loop: CASSLSRRGDYTF. Here the CDR3 DNA reads TGTGCCAGCAGCTTATCCCGACGGGGAGACTACACCTTC.